The subject of this entry is one TCR beta chain. V shed 0 bases, J shed 5 bases, and the junction held 5 bases outside the gene matches. In germline, CDR1 is LNHNV, CDR2 YYDKDF (reference sequence). This CDR3 region has 15 residues. The data originate from a study of T cell responses to AZD1222 COVID-19 vaccine. Method: immunoSEQ multiplex PCR; TCRdb's copy keeps in-frame clones and lacks some. The sample has roughly 140,000 clones, about 95% seen once. This chain joins TRBV15 and TRBJ1-1; TRBD1 aligns across 8 bases. The sequence was obtained from an adult in good health. Sequencing was performed on peripheral blood, taken on day 0 of AZD1222 vaccination. The CDR3 region is CATSRDKDRGTEAFF. In DNA, the CDR3 is TGTGCCACCAGCAGAGATAAAGACAGGGGAACTGAAGCTTTCTTT. Drawing the rest from reference TRBV15 and TRBJ1-1, the complete variable domain is DAMVIQNPRYQVTQFGKPVTLSCSQTLNHNVMYWYQQKSSQAPKLLFHYYDKDFNNEADTPDNFQSRRPNTSFCFLDIRSPGLGDTAMYLCATSRDKDRGTEAFFGQGTRLTVV.